A single sample gave rise to the 6 T cell receptor beta chains below, sequenced in a study of cytomegalovirus exposure and HLA in healthy donors. 13 Jbeta primers and 60 Vbeta primers were used for the PCR. TCRdb's table, derived via immunoSEQ multiplex PCR, lists solely in-frame clones and lacks some. The sample holds approximately 150,000 clones; less than 85% are singletons and the top ten take about 1.3%. Sequencing was performed on PBMCs. Source of these receptors: a man aged 55 to 70 in good health and CMV-seronegative.

This clone was seen once. The chain uses TRBV18 and TRBJ2-3; D is ambiguous. The CDR3 contains 15 residues. The V gene lost 2 bases and the J gene lost 3 bases, with 12 bases spanning the gap. Germline V gene data show CDR1 as KGHSH and CDR2 as LQKENI. The CDR3 nucleotides are TGTGCCAGCTCACCATCATACGGTCGGACAGATACGCAGTATTTT. It is translated as CASSPSYGRTDTQYF.

The chain has TRBV29-1 and TRBJ1-1; D perhaps matches TRBD1 (5 bases). Germline lookup yields CDR1 SQVTM and CDR2 ANQGSEA. Trimming took 1 base from V and 11 from J, leaving 14 bases between them. This CDR3 contains 12 residues. The CDR3 DNA reads TGCAGCGTTGAAGTAGGAGGGGTAGGGGCTTTCTTT. This gives the protein CSVEVGGVGAFF. Using reference TRBV29-1 and TRBJ1-1 for the parts outside the CDR3, the full variable domain is SAVISQKPSRDICQRGTSLTIQCQVDSQVTMMFWYRQQPGQSLTLIATANQGSEATYESGFVIDKFPISRPNLTFSTLTVSNMSPEDSSIYLCSVEVGGVGAFFGQGTRLTVV.

This clone was recorded a few times. The CDR3 spells CASSPGQSKQPQHF. The CDR3 DNA follows: TGTGCCAGCTCACCAGGACAGTCGAAACAGCCCCAGCATTTT. This sequence joins TRBV18 and TRBJ1-5; maybe TRBD1 (6 bases). Germline V gene data show CDR1 as KGHSH and CDR2 as LQKENI. The CDR3 sequence is 14 residues long. Trimming left V 2 bases short and J 7 bases short, with 12 bases between.

The CDR3 nucleotides are TGCGCCAGCGTTCAGCAGGGGGCGGACAATGAGCAGTTCTTC. Its translation: CASVQQGADNEQFF. This chain connects TRBV5-1 to TRBJ2-1, with 8 bases aligning to TRBD1. CDR3 length: 14 residues. V gave up 7 bases and J gave up 5 bases; unmatched junction bases: 8. CDR1 and CDR2 from the germline V gene are SGHRS and YFSETQ.

The rearrangement uses TRBV16 and TRBJ1-6; 7 bases map to TRBD1. V trimming: 3 bases; J trimming: 14 bases; junction bases outside the gene matches: 19. Looked up from germline, CDR1 is KGHSY and CDR2 is FQNENV. This CDR3 comprises 17 residues. As DNA, the CDR3 is TGTGCCAGCAGCCACGGACTTCAACGTAGACAGGGCCGAGCCCTCCACTTT. Amino acids: CASSHGLQRRQGRALHF. Complete variable domain (other parts from reference TRBV16 and TRBJ1-6): GEEVAQTPKHLVRGEGQKAKLYCAPIKGHSYVFWYQQVLKNEFKFLISFQNENVFDETGMPKERFSAKCLPNSPCSLEIQATKLEDSAVYFCASSHGLQRRQGRALHFGNGTRLTVT.

V gene TRBV7-8 combines with J gene TRBJ1-3; the D gene is possibly TRBD1 (5 bases). The germline V and J ends were trimmed by 0 bases and 8 bases, with 8 bases remaining between them. Germline V lookup: CDR1 SGHVS, CDR2 FQNEAQ. This CDR3 is 13 amino acids long. The CDR3 sequence is CASSLAGEDTIYF. For the CDR3, the DNA is TGTGCCAGCAGCTTAGCGGGGGAGGACACCATATATTTT.